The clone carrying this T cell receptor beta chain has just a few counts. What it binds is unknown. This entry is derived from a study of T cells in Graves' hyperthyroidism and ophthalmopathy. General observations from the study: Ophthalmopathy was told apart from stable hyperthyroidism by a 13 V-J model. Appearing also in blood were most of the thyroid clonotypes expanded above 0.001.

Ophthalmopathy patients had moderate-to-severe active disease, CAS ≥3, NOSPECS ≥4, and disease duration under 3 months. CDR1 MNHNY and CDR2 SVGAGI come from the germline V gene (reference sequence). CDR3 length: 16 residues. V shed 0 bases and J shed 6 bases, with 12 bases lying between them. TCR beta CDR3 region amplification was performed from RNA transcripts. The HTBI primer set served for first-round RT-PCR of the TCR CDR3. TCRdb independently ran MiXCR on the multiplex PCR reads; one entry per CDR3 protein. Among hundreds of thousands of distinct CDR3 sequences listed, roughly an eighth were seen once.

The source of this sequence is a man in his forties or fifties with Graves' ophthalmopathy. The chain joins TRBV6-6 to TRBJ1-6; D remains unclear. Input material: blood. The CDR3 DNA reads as TGTGCCAGCAGTTACTCGATTGCAGATCTTAATTCACCCCTCCACTTT. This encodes CASSYSIADLNSPLHF.